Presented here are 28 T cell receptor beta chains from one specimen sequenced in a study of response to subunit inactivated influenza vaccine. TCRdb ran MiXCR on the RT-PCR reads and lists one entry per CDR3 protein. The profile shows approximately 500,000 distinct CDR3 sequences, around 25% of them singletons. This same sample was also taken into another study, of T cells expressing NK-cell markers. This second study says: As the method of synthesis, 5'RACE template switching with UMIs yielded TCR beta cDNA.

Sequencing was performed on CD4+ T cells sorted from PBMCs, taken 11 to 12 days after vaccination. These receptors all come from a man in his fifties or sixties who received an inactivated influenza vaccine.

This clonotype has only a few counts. DNA for the CDR3: TGTGCCAGCAGTCGCATGCGCTCCTACGAGCAGTACTTC. Its translation: CASSRMRSYEQYF. The chain links TRBV25-1 to TRBJ2-7; D is unclear. This CDR3 has 13 residues. Germline CDR1 MGHDK, CDR2 SYGVNS. V lost 5 bases and J lost 0, with 8 bases in between.

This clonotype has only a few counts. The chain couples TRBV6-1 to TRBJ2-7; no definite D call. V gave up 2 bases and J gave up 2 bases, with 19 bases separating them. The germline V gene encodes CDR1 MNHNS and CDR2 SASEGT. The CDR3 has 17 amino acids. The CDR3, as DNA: TGTGCCAGCAGTGAAAGGGTCGCATTCTCAGGCACCTACGAGCAGTACTTC. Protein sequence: CASSERVAFSGTYEQYF.

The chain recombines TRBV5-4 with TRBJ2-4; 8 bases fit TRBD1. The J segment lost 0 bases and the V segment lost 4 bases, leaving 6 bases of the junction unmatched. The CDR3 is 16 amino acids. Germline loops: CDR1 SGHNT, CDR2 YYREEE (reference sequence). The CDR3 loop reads CASSGGQASAKNIQYF. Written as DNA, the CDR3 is TGTGCCAGCAGCGGGGGACAGGCTTCAGCCAAAAACATTCAGTACTTC.

DNA for the CDR3: TGCGCCAGCAGCCCGAACAGGGGCTCAAAGCCACCCTACGAGCAGTACTTC. It specifies CASSPNRGSKPPYEQYF. This chain joins TRBV4-3 and TRBJ2-7; 7 bases fit TRBD1. Germline CDR1 LGHNA, CDR2 YSLEER. There are 17 residues in the CDR3. The V segment lost 4 bases and the J segment 2 bases; nucleotides outside the gene matches: 14.

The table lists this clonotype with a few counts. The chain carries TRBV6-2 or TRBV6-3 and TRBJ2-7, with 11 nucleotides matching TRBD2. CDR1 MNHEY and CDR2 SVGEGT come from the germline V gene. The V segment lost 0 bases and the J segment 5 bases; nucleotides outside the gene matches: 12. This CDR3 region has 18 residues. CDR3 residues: CASSYSTFSGRAVNEQYF. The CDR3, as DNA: TGTGCCAGCAGTTACTCGACCTTTAGCGGGAGGGCCGTAAACGAGCAGTACTTC.

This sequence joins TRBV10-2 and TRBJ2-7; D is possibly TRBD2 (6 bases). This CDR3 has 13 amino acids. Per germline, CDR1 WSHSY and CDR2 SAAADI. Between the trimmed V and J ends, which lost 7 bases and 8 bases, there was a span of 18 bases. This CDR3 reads CASMRPSEGKQYF. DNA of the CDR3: TGCGCCAGCATGAGACCTTCGGAGGGTAAGCAGTACTTC.

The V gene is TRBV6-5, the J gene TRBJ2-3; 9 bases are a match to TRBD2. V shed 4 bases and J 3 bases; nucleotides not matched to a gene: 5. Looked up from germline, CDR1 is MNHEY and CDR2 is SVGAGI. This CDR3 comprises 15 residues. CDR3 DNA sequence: TGTGCCAGCAGTTTAGCGGGAGCTGGGACAGATACGCAGTATTTT. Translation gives CASSLAGAGTDTQYF.

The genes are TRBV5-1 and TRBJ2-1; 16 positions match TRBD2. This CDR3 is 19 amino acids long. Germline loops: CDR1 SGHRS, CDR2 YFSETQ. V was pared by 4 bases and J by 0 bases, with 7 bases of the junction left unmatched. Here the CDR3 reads CASSHGTSGRVSSYNEQFF. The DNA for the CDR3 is TGCGCCAGCAGCCACGGGACTAGCGGGAGGGTTAGCTCCTACAATGAGCAGTTCTTC.

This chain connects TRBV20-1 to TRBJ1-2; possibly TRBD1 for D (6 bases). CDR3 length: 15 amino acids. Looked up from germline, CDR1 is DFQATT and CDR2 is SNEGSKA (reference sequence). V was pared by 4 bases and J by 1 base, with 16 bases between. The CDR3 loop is CSANPLRGGNYGYTF. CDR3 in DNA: TGCAGTGCTAACCCCCTCAGAGGGGGTAACTATGGCTACACCTTC.

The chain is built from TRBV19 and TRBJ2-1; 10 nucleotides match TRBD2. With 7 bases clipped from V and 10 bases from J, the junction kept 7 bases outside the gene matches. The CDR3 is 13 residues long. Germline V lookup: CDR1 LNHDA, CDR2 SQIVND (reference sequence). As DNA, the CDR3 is TGTGCCAGTAACGTAGCGGGGGGATGGGAGCAGTTCTTC. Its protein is CASNVAGGWEQFF.

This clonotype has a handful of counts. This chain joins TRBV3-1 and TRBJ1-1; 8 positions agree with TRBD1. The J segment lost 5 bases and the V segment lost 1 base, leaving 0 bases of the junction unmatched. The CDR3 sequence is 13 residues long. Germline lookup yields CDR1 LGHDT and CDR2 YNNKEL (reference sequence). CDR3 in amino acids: CASSQGQGTEAFF. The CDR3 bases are TGTGCCAGCAGCCAAGGACAGGGGACTGAAGCTTTCTTT.

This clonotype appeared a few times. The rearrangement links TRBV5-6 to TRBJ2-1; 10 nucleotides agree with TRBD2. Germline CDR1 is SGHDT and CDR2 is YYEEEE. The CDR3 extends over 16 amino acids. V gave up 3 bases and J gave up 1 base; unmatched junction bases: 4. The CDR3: CASSSKLAGSYNEQFF. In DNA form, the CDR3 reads TGTGCCAGCAGCTCAAAACTAGCGGGATCCTACAATGAGCAGTTCTTC.

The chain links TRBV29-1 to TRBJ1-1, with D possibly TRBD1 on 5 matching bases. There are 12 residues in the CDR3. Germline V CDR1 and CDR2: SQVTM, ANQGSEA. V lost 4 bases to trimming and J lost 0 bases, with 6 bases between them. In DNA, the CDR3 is TGCAGCGTTGGACAGATGAACACTGAAGCTTTCTTT. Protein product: CSVGQMNTEAFF.

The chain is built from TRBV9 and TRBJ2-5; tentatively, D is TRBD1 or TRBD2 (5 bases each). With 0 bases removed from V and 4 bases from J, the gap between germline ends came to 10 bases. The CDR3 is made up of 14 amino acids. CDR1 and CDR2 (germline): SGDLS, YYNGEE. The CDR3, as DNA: TGTGCCAGCAGCGTAGGAGGTGGGGGAGAGACCCAGTACTTC. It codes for CASSVGGGGETQYF.

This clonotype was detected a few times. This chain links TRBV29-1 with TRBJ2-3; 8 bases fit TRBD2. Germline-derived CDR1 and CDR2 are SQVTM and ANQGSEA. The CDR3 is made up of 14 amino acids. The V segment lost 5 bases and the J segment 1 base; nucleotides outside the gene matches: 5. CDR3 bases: TGCAGCGTTCCAGCGGGAGTGGGCACAGATACGCAGTATTTT. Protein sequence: CSVPAGVGTDTQYF.

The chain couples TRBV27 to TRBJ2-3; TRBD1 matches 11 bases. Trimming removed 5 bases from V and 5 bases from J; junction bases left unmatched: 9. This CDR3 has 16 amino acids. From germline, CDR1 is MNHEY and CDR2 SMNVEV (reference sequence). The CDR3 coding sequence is TGTGCCAGCAGTCACCACCGGACAGGGGGCCAAGATACGCAGTATTTT. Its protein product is CASSHHRTGGQDTQYF.

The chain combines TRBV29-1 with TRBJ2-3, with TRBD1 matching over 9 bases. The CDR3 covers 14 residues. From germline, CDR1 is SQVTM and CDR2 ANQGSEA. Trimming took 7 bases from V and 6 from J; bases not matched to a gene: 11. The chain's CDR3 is CSAMGSGTGDTQYF. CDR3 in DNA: TGCAGCGCCATGGGTTCCGGGACAGGGGATACGCAGTATTTT.

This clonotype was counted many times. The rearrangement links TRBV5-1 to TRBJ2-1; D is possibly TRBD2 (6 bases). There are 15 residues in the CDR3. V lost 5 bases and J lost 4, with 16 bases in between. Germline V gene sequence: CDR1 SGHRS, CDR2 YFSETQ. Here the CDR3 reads CASREAGTVYNEQFF. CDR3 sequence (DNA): TGCGCCAGCAGAGAAGCGGGTACAGTGTACAATGAGCAGTTCTTC.

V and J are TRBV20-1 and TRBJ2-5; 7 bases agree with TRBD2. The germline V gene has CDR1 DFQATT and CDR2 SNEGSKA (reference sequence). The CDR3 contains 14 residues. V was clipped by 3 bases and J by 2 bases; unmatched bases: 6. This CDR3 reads CSASEASGQETQYF. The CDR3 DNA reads TGCAGTGCTAGTGAGGCTAGCGGTCAAGAGACCCAGTACTTC.

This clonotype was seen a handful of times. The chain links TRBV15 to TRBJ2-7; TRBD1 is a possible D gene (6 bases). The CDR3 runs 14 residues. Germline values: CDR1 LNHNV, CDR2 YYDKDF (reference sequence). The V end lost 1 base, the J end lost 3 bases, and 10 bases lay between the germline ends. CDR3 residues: CATSRGEGGYEQYF. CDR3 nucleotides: TGTGCCACCAGCAGAGGGGAAGGGGGCTACGAGCAGTACTTC.

DNA for the CDR3: TGTGCCAGCAGTGAAGGTCAGGCTACCTCTGGAAACACCATATATTTT. Amino acid sequence: CASSEGQATSGNTIYF. The gene calls are TRBV2 and TRBJ1-3; D is unresolved. Per germline, CDR1 SNHLY and CDR2 FYNNEI. Trimming removed 1 base at V and 0 bases at J, with 10 bases between. The CDR3 sequence is 16 residues long.

For the CDR3, the DNA is TGTGCCAGCAGGTTTAGCTTAAGCTCCTACAATGAGCAGTTCTTC. This codes for CASRFSLSSYNEQFF. This chain links TRBV19 with TRBJ2-1, with D unclear. The CDR3 totals 15 residues. V was shortened by 9 bases and J by 0 bases, with 15 bases between the two germline ends. Germline V CDR1 and CDR2: LNHDA, SQIVND (reference sequence).

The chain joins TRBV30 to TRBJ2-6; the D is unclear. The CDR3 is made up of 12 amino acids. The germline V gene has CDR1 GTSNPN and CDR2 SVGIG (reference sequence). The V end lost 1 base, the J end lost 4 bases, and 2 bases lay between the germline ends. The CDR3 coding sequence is TGTGCCTGGAGTGCCGGGGCCAACGTCCTGACTTTC. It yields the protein CAWSAGANVLTF.

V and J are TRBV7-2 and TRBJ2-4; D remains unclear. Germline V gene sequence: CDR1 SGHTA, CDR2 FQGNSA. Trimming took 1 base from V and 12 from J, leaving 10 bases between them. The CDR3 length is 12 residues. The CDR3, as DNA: TGTGCCAGCAGCTTAGATGGGCCGGCTCAGTACTTC. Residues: CASSLDGPAQYF.

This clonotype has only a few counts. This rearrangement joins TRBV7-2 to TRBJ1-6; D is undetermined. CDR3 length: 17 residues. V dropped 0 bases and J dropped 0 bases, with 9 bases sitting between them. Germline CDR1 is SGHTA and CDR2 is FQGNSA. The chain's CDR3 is CASSLALIGSYNSPLHF. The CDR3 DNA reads TGTGCCAGCAGCTTAGCGCTGATTGGCTCCTATAATTCACCCCTCCACTTT.

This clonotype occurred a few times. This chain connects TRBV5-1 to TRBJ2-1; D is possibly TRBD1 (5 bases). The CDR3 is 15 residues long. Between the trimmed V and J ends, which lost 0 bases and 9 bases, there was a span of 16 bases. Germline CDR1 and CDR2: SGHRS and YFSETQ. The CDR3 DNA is TGCGCCAGCAGCTTGGTCAGGGATTACGGCAGTGAGCAGTTCTTC. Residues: CASSLVRDYGSEQFF.

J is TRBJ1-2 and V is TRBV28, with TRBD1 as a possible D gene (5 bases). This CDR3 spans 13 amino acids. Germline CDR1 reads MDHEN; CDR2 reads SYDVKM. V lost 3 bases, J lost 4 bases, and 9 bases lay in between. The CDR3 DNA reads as TGTGCCAGCAGTTTCCGGGACGTCTATGGCTACACCTTC. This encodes CASSFRDVYGYTF.

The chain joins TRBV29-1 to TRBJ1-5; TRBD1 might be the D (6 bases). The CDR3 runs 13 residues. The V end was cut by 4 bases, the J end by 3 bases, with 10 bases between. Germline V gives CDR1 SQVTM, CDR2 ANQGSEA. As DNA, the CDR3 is TGCAGCGTTGGACAGGCTAACAATCAGCCCCAGCATTTT. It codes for CSVGQANNQPQHF.